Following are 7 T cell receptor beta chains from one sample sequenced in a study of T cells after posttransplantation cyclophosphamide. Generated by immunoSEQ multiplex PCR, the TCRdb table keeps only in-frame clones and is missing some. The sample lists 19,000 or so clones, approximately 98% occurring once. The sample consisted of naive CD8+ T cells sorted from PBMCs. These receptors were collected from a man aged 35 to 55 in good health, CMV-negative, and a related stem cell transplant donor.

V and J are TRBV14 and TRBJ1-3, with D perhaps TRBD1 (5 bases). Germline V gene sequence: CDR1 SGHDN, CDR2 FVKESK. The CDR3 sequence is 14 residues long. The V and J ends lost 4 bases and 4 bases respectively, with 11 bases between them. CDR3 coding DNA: TGTGCCAGCAGCCCAACCAGGACAGGAAACACCATATATTTT. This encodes CASSPTRTGNTIYF.

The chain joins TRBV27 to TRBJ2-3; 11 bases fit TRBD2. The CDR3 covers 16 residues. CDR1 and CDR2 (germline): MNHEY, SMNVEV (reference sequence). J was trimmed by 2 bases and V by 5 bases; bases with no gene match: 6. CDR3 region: CASSTLGLAVTDTQYF. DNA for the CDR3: TGTGCCAGCAGTACGCTGGGACTAGCGGTCACAGATACGCAGTATTTT.

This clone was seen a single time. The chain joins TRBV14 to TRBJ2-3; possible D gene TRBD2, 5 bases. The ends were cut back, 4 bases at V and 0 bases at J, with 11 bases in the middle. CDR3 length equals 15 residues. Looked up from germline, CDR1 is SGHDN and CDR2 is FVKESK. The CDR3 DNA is TGTGCCAGCAGCCTCAGGAGGACTAGCACAGATACGCAGTATTTT. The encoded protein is CASSLRRTSTDTQYF. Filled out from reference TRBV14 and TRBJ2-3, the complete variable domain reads EAGVTQFPSHSVIEKGQTVTLRCDPISGHDNLYWYRRVMGKEIKFLLHFVKESKQDESGMPNNRFLAERTGGTYSTLKVQPAELEDSGVYFCASSLRRTSTDTQYFGPGTRLTVL.

DNA of the CDR3: TGTGCCAGCGCGGGAAGCGGGGATTACTACAATGAGCAGTTCTTC. Amino acid sequence: CASAGSGDYYNEQFF. The rearrangement joins TRBV6-1 to TRBJ2-1; 7 nucleotides line up with TRBD2. Germline trimming cut 8 bases from V and 3 bases from J; bases unmatched to any gene: 10. Germline CDR1 is MNHNS and CDR2 is SASEGT. This CDR3 spans 15 amino acids.

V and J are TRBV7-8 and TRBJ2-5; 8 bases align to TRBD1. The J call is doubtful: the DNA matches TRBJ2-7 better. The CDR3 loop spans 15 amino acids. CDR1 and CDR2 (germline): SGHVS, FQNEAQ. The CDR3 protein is CASSSGGQATYEQYF. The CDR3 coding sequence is TGTGCCAGCAGCTCCGGGGGACAGGCGACCTACGAGCAGTACTTC.

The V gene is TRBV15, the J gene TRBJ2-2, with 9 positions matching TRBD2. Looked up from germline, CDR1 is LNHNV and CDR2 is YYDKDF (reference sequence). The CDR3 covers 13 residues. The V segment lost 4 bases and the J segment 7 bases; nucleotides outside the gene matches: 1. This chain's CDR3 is CATSKREDGELFF. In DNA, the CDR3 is TGTGCCACCAGCAAGCGGGAGGACGGGGAGCTGTTTTTT.

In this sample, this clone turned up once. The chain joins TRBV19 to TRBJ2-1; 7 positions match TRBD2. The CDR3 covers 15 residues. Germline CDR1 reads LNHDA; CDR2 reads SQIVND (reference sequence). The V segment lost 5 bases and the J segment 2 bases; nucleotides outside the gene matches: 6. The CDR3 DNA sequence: TGTGCCAGTAGTCATCCGGGACTACCCTACAATGAGCAGTTCTTC. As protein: CASSHPGLPYNEQFF. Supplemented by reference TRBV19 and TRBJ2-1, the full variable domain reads DGGITQSPKYLFRKEGQNVTLSCEQNLNHDAMYWYRQDPGQGLRLIYYSQIVNDFQKGDIAEGYSVSREKKESFPLTVTSAQKNPTAFYLCASSHPGLPYNEQFFGPGTRLTVL.